This entry describes one TCR beta chain. Study processing details: How many nucleated cells were present was estimated from reference gene primer amplification. Libraries were prepared by immunoSEQ multiplex PCR; TCRdb keeps only in-frame clonotypes and omits some of them. V, J and clone size were drawn from that table, and D and trimming were deduced from the DNA. The data hold 52,000 or so clones, with 60% to 85% observed a single time. These data come from a study of blood T cell repertoires in COVID-19. At the level of the study: Acute-phase and convalescent COVID-19 samples originated in the United States, Italy and Spain. T cells, B-cell-depleted T cells, or PBMCs provided the cDNA or gDNA that served as material.

This CDR3 comprises 14 residues. Trimming took 0 bases from V and 3 from J, leaving 9 bases between them. CDR1 and CDR2 from the germline V gene are LGHDT and YNNKEL (reference sequence). The sample comprised peripheral blood. The TCR sequence derives from a human donor in a cohort sampled during active COVID-19. This chain joins TRBV3-1 (or the pseudogene TRBV3-2) and TRBJ2-7, with D maybe TRBD1 (6 bases). CDR3 coding DNA: TGTGCCAGCAGCCAAGACCTGGACAGCTACGAGCAGTACTTC. Amino acids: CASSQDLDSYEQYF.